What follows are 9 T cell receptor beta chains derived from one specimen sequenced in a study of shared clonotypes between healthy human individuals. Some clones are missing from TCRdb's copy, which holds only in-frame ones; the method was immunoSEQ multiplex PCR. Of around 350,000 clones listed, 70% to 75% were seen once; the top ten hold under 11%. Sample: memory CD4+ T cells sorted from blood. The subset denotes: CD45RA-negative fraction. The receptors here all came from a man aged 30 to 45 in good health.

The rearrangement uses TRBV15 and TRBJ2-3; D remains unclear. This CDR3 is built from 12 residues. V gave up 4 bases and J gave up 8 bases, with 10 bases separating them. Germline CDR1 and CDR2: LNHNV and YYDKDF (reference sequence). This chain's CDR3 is CATSISRSTQYF. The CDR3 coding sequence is TGTGCCACCAGCATTAGTAGATCTACGCAGTATTTT.

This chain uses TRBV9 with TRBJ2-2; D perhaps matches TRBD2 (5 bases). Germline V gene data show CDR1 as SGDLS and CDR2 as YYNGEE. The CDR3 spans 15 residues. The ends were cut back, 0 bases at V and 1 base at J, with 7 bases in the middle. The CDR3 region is CASSVDGVNTGELFF. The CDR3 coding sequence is TGTGCCAGCAGCGTAGACGGGGTGAACACCGGGGAGCTGTTTTTT.

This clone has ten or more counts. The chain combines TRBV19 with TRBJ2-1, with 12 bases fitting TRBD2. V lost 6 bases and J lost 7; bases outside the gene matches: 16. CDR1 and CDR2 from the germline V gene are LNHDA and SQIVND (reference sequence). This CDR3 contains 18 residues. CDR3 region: CASSPGLAGRRKKNEQFF. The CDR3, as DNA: TGTGCCAGTAGCCCCGGACTAGCGGGAAGGAGGAAGAAGAATGAGCAGTTCTTC.

The DNA for the CDR3 is TGTGCCAGCACCGCCCCCGGCTCTTACGAGCAGTACTTC. Translated, it gives CASTAPGSYEQYF. V usage is TRBV7-9 and J usage is TRBJ2-7; D gene ambiguous. Trimming pared 7 bases from V and 4 bases from J, leaving 14 bases between. The CDR3 totals 13 residues. Per the germline V gene, CDR1 is SEHNR and CDR2 is FQNEAQ (reference sequence).

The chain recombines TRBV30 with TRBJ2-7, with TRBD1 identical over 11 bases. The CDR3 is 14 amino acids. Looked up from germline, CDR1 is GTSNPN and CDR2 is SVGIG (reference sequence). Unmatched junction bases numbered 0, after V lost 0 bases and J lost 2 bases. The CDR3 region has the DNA TGTGCCTGGAGTGTGGGACAGGGGGCCTACGAGCAGTACTTC. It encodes CAWSVGQGAYEQYF.

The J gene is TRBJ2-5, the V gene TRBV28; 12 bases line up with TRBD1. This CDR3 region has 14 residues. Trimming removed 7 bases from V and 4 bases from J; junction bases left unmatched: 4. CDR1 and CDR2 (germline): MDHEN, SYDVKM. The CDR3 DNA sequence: TGTGCCAGCAACCGGGACAGGGGGCGAGAGACCCAGTACTTC. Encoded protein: CASNRDRGRETQYF.

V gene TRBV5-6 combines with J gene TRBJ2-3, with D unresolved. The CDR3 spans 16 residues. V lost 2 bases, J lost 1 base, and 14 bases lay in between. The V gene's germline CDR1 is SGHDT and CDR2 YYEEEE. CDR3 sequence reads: CASSFSKLVGTDTQYF. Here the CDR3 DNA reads TGTGCCAGCAGCTTTAGCAAACTCGTAGGCACAGATACGCAGTATTTT. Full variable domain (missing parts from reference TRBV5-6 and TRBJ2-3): DAGVTQSPTHLIKTRGQQVTLRCSPKSGHDTVSWYQQALGQGPQFIFQYYEEEERQRGNFPDRFSGHQFPNYSSELNVNALLLGDSALYLCASSFSKLVGTDTQYFGPGTRLTVL.

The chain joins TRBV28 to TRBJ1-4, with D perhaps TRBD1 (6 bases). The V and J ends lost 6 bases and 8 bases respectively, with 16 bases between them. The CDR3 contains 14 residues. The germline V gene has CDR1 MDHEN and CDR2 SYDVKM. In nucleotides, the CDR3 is TGTGCCAGCAGGTCCCAGGGGTTAGGGGAAAAACTGTTTTTT. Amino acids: CASRSQGLGEKLFF.

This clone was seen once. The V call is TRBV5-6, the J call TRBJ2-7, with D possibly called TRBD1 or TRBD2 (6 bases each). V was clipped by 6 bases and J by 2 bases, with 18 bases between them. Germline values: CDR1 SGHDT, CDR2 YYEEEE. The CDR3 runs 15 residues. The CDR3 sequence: CASTLGTGDTYEQYF. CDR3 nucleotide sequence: TGTGCCAGCACCCTCGGGACGGGGGACACCTACGAGCAGTACTTC.